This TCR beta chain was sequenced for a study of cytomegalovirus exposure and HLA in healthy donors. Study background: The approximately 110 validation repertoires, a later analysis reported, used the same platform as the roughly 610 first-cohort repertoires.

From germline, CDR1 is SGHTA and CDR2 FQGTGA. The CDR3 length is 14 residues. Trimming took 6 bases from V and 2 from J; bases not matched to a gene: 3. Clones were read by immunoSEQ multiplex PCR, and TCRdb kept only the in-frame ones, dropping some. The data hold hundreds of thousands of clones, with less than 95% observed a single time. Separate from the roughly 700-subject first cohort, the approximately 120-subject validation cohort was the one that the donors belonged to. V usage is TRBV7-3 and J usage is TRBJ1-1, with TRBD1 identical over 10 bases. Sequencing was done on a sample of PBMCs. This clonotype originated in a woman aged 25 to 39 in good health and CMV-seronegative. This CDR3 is CASRGQGRNTEAFF. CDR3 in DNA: TGTGCCAGCAGGGGACAGGGGAGAAACACTGAAGCTTTCTTT.